One TCR beta chain is described in this entry. The CDR3 is 14 residues long. Germline V gene lookup returns CDR1 SGHNT and CDR2 YENEEA. V was clipped by 8 bases and J by 6 bases; unmatched bases: 8. This record belongs to a study of T cell changes during pregnancy in multiple sclerosis. Clones were read by immunoSEQ multiplex PCR, and TCRdb kept only the in-frame ones, dropping some. The sample shows 50,000 to 70,000 clones, 80% to 95% of them seen only once. The receptor was derived from a female donor with multiple sclerosis, enrolled in a pregnancy study. Here the sequenced sample was peripheral blood, taken in the first trimester of pregnancy. The V gene is TRBV11-3, the J gene TRBJ2-1; TRBD1 matches at 9 bases. This CDR3 reads CASQKGQGSNEQFF. CDR3 in DNA: TGTGCCAGCCAAAAGGGACAGGGTTCCAATGAGCAGTTCTTC.